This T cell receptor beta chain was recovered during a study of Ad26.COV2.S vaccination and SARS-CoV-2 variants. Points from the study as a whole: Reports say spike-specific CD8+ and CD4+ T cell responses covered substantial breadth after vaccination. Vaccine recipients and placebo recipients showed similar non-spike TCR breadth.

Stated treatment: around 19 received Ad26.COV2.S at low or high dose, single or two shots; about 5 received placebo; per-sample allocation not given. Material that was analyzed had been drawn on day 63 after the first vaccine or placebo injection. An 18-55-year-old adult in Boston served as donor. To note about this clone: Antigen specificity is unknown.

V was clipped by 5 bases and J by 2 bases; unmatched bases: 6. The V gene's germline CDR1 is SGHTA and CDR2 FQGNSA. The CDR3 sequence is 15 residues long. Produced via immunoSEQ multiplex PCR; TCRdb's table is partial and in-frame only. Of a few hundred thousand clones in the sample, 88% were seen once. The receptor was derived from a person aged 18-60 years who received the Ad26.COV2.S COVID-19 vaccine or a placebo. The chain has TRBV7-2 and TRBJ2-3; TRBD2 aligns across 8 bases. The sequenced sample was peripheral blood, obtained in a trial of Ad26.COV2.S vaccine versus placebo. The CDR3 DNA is TGTGCCAGCAGCCTACTAGCGGCCCCCACAGATACGCAGTATTTT. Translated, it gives CASSLLAAPTDTQYF.